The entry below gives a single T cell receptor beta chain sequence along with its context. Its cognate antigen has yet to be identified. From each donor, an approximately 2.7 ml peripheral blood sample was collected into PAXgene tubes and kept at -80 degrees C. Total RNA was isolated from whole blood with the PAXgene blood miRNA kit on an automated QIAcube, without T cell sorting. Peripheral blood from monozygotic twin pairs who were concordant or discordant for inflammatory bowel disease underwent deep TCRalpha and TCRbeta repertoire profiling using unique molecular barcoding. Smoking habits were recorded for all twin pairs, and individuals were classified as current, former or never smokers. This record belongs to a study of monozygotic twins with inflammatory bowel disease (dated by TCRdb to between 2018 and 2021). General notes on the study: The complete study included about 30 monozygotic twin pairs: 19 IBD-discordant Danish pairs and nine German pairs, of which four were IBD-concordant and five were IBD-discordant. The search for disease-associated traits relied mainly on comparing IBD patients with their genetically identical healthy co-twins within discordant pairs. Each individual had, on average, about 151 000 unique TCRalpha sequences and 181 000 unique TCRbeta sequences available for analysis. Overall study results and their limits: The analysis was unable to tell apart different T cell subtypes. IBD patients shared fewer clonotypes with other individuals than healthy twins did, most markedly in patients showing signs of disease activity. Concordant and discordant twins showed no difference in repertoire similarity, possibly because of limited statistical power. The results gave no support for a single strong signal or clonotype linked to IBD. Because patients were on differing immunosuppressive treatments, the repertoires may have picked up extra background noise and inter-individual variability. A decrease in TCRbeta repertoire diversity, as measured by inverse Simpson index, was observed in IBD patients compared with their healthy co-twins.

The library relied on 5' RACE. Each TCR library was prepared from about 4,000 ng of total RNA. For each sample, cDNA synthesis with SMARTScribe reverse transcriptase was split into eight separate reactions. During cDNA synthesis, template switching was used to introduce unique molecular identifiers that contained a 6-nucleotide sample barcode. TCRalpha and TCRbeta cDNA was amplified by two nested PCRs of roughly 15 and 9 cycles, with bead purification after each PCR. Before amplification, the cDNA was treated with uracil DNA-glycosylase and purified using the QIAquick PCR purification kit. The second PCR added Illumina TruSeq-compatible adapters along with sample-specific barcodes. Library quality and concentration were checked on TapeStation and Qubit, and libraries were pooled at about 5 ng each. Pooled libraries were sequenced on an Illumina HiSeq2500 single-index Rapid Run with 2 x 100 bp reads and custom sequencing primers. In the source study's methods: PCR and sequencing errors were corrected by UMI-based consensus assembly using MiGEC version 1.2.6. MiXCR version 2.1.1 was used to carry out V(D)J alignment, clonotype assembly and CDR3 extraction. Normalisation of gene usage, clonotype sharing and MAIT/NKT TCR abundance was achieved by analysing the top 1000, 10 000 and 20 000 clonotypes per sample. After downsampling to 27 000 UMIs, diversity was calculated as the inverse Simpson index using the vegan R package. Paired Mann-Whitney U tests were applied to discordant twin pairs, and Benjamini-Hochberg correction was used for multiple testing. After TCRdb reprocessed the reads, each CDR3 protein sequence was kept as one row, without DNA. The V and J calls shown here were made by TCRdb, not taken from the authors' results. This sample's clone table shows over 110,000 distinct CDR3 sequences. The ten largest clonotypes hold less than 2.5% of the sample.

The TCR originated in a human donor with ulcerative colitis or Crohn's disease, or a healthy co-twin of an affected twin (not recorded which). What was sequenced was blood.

The CDR3 sequence is CASSLRIATDTQYF. The rearranged segments are TRBV4-2 and TRBJ2-3. The CDR3 starts with the cysteine, ends with the phenylalanine, and has 14 residues. The entry carries no DNA sequence. Sequences LGHNA (CDR1) and YNFKEQ (CDR2) are obtained from the germline V gene.